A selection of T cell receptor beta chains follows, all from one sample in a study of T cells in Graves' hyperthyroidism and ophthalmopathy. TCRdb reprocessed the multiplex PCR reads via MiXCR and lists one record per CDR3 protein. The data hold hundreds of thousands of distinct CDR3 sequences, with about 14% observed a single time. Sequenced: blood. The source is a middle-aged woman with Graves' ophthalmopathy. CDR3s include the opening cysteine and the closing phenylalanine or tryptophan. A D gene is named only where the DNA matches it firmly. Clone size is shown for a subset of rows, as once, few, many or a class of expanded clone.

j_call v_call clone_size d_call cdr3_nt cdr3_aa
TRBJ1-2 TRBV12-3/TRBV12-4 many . TGTGCCAGCAGTCCCCGGGAGGAGGACTTAGTCTATGGCTACACCTTC CASSPREEDLVYGYTF
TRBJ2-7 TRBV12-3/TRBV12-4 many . TGTGCCAGCAGTGAGGGACTGTACGAGCAGTACTTC CASSEGLYEQYF
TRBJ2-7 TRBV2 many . TGTGCCAGCTCTGCGGTAGCCTCCAGCTCCTACGAGCAGTACTTC CASSAVASSSYEQYF
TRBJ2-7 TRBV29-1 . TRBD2 TGCAGCGTTGATAGCGGGAGATCATATTACGAGCAGTACTTC CSVDSGRSYYEQYF
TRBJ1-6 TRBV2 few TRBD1 TGTGCCAGCGGAGGGGGACAGGGAGATAATTCACCCCTCCACTTT CASGGGQGDNSPLHF
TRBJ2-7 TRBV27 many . TGTGCCAGCAGCCTAACTAGTGGGATGGGGGAGCAGTACTTC CASSLTSGMGEQYF
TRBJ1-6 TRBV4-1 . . TGCGCCAGCAGCCAAGCGAGTTTCAGCTCCTATAATTCACCCCTCCACTTT CASSQASFSSYNSPLHF
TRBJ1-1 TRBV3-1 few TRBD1 TGTGCCAGCAGCTCCCTCCACGCAGGGGGCACTGAAGCTTTCTTT CASSSLHAGGTEAFF
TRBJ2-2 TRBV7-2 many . TGTGCCAGCAGCCCTAGCAGGGGTTGGGGGGAGCTGTTTTTT CASSPSRGWGELFF
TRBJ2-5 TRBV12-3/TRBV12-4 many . TGTGCCAGCAGTTCAGGGGGGGATGGGACCCAGTACTTC CASSSGGDGTQYF
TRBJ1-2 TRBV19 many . TGTGCCAGTAGCCCCCAAGTTTTGAACTATGGCTACACCTTC CASSPQVLNYGYTF
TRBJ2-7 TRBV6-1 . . TGTGCCCGCAGTGGACCCCGCTACGAGCAGTACTTC CARSGPRYEQYF
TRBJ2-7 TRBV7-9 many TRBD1 TGTGCCAGCAGCTACGGACAGGTTGGCGAGCAGTACTTC CASSYGQVGEQYF
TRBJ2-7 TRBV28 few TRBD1 TGTGCCAGCAGTCCCCCCCCGGGACAGGGCCCCAAATTCTCCTACGAGCAGTACTTC CASSPPPGQGPKFSYEQYF
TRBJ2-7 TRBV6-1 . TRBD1 TGTGCCAGCAAGTACACAGGGGTCCGCGAGCAGTACTTC CASKYTGVREQYF
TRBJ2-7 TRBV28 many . TGTGCCAGCAGTTTTCTTGGAGGGAACTCCTACGAGCAGTACTTC CASSFLGGNSYEQYF
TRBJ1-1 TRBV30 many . TGTGCCTGGAGCGACGGGTACACTGAAGCTTTCTTT CAWSDGYTEAFF
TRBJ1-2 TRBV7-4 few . TGTGCCAGCGGATCAGGGTTCGGTGGCTACACCTTC CASGSGFGGYTF
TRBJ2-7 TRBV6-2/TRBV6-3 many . TGTGCCAGCGCGGTGGCTCCAGCCTACGAGCAGTACTTC CASAVAPAYEQYF
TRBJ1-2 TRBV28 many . TGTGCCAGCAACGACAGGACCTATGGCTACACCTTC CASNDRTYGYTF
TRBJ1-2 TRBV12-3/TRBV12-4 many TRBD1 TGTGCCAGCAGTTCTGGGACAGGGATTTACTCTGGCTACACCTTC CASSSGTGIYSGYTF
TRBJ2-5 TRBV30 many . TGTGCCTGTCGTAGAGAGACCCAGTACTTC CACRRETQYF
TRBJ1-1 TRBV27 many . TGTGCCAGCAGTCAAGCCCCGGGGAGAAGAATCCCTGAAGCTTTCTTT CASSQAPGRRIPEAFF
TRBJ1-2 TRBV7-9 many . TGTGCCAGCAGCCTAGGGTCCATTAACTATGGCTACACCTTC CASSLGSINYGYTF
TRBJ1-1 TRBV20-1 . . TGCAGTGCCACAGTCCTGGCGAACACTGAAGCTTTCTTT CSATVLANTEAFF
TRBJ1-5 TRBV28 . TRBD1 TGTGCCAGCAGTCGCCATCGGGACAGGGGTTTTAGGGGCAATCAGCCCCAGCATTTT CASSRHRDRGFRGNQPQHF
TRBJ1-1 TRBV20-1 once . TGCAGTGCTCCTGGGGGGGTCGGCACTGAAGCTTTCTTT CSAPGGVGTEAFF
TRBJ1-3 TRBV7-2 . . TGTGCCAGCAGCTTAGGCAGTCCTTCTGGAAACACCATATATTTT CASSLGSPSGNTIYF
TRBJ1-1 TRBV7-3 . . TGTGCCAGCAGCCCGCAGGGTGAAAACACTGAAGCTTTCTTT CASSPQGENTEAFF
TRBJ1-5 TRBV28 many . TGTGCCAGCAGTTGGGGGGGCAGGGGCAATCAGCCCCAGCATTTT CASSWGGRGNQPQHF
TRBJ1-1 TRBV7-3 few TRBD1 TGTGCCAGCATCGCGGGACAGGGGAACACTGAAGCTTTCTTT CASIAGQGNTEAFF
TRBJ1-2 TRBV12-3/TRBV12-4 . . TGTGCCAGCAGATCTAACCGTGGGTCGTATGGCTACACCTTC CASRSNRGSYGYTF
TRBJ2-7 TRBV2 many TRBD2 TGTGCCAGCAGTGGGGAGGGGAGCCCCTACGAGCAGTACTTC CASSGEGSPYEQYF
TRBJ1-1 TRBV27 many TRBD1 TGTGCCAGCAGTCCTAACAGGGGGAACACTGAAGCTTTCTTT CASSPNRGNTEAFF
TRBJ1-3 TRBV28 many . TGTGCCAGCAGTTTATGGGGGGAGGGGTCTGGAAACACCATATATTTT CASSLWGEGSGNTIYF
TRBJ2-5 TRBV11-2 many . TGTGCCAGCAGCTCCGTCGGGGGGCTAGGGGAGACCCAGTACTTC CASSSVGGLGETQYF
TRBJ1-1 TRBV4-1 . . TGCGCCAGCACCCCAAATGGGGTCATGAGCACTGAAGCTTTCTTT CASTPNGVMSTEAFF
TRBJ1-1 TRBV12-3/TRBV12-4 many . TGTGCCAGCAGGCAGGGTTACACTGAAGCTTTCTTT CASRQGYTEAFF
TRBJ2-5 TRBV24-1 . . TGTGCCACCAGTGATTCTACAGGGTCCGGCAAGACCCAGTACTTC CATSDSTGSGKTQYF
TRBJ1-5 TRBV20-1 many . TGCAGTGCTAGAGCCCTTCGAGTCGATAGCAATCAGCCCCAGCATTTT CSARALRVDSNQPQHF
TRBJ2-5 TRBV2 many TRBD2 TGTGCCAGCAGTGAAGCAAACAATGCGGGAGGAGAGACCCAGTACTTC CASSEANNAGGETQYF
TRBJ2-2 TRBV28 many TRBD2 TGTGCCAGCAGTTTGGCACTAGCGGGAGGCGGTACCGGGGAGCTGTTTTTT CASSLALAGGGTGELFF
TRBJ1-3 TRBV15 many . TGTGCCACCAGCAGAGATGTGGCTTCCTCTGGAAACACCATATATTTT CATSRDVASSGNTIYF
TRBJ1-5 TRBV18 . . TGTGCCAGCTCACCACGTATGGTGAGTAGCAATCAGCCCCAGCATTTT CASSPRMVSSNQPQHF
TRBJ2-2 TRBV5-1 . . TGCGCCAGCAGCTCACAGGGTAGCACCGGGGAGCTGTTTTTT CASSSQGSTGELFF
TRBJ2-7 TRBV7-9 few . TGTGCCAGCAGCCAAAATTTAACGCTAACCTACGAGCAGTACTTC CASSQNLTLTYEQYF
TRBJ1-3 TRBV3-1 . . TGTGCCAGCAGCCCACGGACCCAATTTGGAAACACCATATATTTT CASSPRTQFGNTIYF
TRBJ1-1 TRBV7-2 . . TGTGCCAGCAGCTTCGACAGGTTTGAAGCTTTCTTT CASSFDRFEAFF
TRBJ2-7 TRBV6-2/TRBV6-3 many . TGTGCCAGCAGTTCGCACGGGACACCCACCTACGAGCAGTACTTC CASSSHGTPTYEQYF
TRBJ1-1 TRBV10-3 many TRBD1 TGTGCCATCAGTGGGACAGGGGGCGAGGACACTGAAGCTTTCTTT CAISGTGGEDTEAFF
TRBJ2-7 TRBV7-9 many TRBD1 TGTGCCAGCAGTCGACAGGGACCCTCCGAGCAGTACTTC CASSRQGPSEQYF
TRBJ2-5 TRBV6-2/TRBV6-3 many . TGTGCCAGCAGCTCGGGCCGGGAGAAGACCCAGTACTTC CASSSGREKTQYF